This is a list of T cell receptor beta chains from one sample in a study of T cell clusters in autoimmune cytopenias. Each CDR3 protein gets one entry in TCRdb, which reprocessed the multiplex PCR reads and gives no DNA. The sample data list about 7,500 distinct CDR3 sequences. Sequencing was done on a sample of peripheral blood. All receptors derive from a human donor with an autoimmune cytopenia or autoimmune hepatitis (not recorded which). Both conserved end residues are part of each CDR3. Only some rows state a clone size, as once, few, many or a class for expanded clones.

clone size,J gene,V gene,CDR3 protein
medium-sized,TRBJ2-1,TRBV6-6,CASSYSDRVEQFF
NA,TRBJ1-2,TRBV18,CASSPPNYGYTF
NA,TRBJ1-1,TRBV18,CASSPLDRGRNTEAFF
NA,TRBJ2-7,TRBV30,CAWAEGGNYEQYF
NA,TRBJ2-4,TRBV20-1,CSGTDRELGWDIQYF
medium-sized,TRBJ2-1,TRBV29-1,CSVDQGYTGFSYNEQFF
medium-sized,TRBJ2-2,TRBV19,CASTPWRANTGELFF
NA,TRBJ1-3,TRBV12-5,CASGQGELSGNTIYF
NA,TRBJ1-5,TRBV20-1,CSARTLGGGDYSNQPQHF
medium-sized,TRBJ1-4,TRBV6-6,CASSTHQDGNEKLFF
NA,TRBJ2-2,TRBV7-2,CASSRDPSATGELFF
NA,TRBJ1-5,TRBV19,CASRGQIYSNQPQHF
medium-sized,TRBJ2-3,TRBV20-1,CSASPPGTDTQYF
medium-sized,TRBJ1-5,TRBV18,CASSPGDQPQHF
NA,TRBJ2-4,TRBV15,CATSTTLPRAENIQYF
medium-sized,TRBJ2-1,TRBV29-1,CSVQGSGYNEQFF
medium-sized,TRBJ2-5,TRBV6-5,CASRTQGLDQYF
NA,TRBJ1-6,TRBV18,CASSRPNSPLHF
NA,TRBJ2-2,TRBV6-1,CASKRTQNTGELFF
NA,TRBJ2-5,TRBV20-1,CSARLQRGETQYF
medium-sized,TRBJ2-5,TRBV6-1,CASSPHRAETQYF
NA,TRBJ2-2,TRBV7-9,CASSLVLYSGELFF
NA,TRBJ1-2,TRBV6-1,CASSATGTDNYGYTF
NA,TRBJ2-1,TRBV27,CASSLRTLSGGALNEQFF
medium-sized,TRBJ2-7,TRBV6-5,CASSYSSARSYEQYF
medium-sized,TRBJ1-5,TRBV6-2/TRBV6-3,CASSYSGGVTRQPQHF
medium-sized,TRBJ2-1,TRBV12-3/TRBV12-4,CASSPGAHNEQFF
NA,TRBJ2-5,TRBV5-4,CASSLGGEGSETQYF
NA,TRBJ1-2,TRBV4-3,CASSQDIRSLYGYTF
medium-sized,TRBJ1-2,TRBV19,CASSPRQVVNYGYTF
medium-sized,TRBJ2-3,TRBV19,CASSLDSTDTQYF
NA,TRBJ2-1,TRBV24-1,CATSGGVGEQFF
large,TRBJ2-7,TRBV30,CAWNLGAGQAREQYF
medium-sized,TRBJ2-7,TRBV6-2/TRBV6-3,CASTTLAVGSSYEQYF
NA,TRBJ2-1,TRBV7-2,CASSRDYNEQFF
medium-sized,TRBJ1-4,TRBV29-1,CSVEGTGWENEKLFF
medium-sized,TRBJ2-1,TRBV6-2/TRBV6-3,CASSTGLASSYNEQFF